The source of this TCR beta chain is a study of T cells in Graves' hyperthyroidism and ophthalmopathy. RNA transcripts gave rise to amplified TCR beta CDR3 regions. The primer set for the first-round RT-PCR of the TCR CDR3 was HTBI. One entry per CDR3 protein, called by TCRdb with MiXCR from the multiplex PCR reads. Here the sample spans 110,000 to 150,000 distinct CDR3 sequences, about 20% being singletons. This clonotype was counted at least ten times. Trimming cost V 4 bases and J 2 bases, with 15 bases left between them. Per the germline V gene, CDR1 is SGHTA and CDR2 is FQGNSA. The CDR3 is made up of 15 amino acids. The hyperthyroidism patients had all been newly diagnosed, and their disease duration was under 2 months. Their ages ranged from 18 to 65 years. Patients were excluded for uncontrolled infection, other autoimmune disease, pregnancy or lactation.

This clonotype was obtained from a woman in her fifties or sixties with Graves' hyperthyroidism that later progressed to Graves' ophthalmopathy. The chain is built from TRBV7-2 and TRBJ2-7, with D perhaps TRBD1 (5 bases). Material: blood. The CDR3 here is CASSSPNRRTYEQYF. The CDR3 nucleotides read TGTGCCAGCAGCTCCCCAAACAGGCGAACCTACGAGCAGTACTTC.